The rows below give T cell receptor beta chains drawn from one sample of a study of blood T cell repertoires in COVID-19. Sequencing used immunoSEQ multiplex PCR; TCRdb keeps in-frame clones, though not all of them. The sample consists of around 250,000 clones, roughly 86% of them appearing once. The specimen sequenced was peripheral blood. These receptors all come from a woman aged 55-69 years who had recovered from COVID-19. CDR3s include the opening cysteine and the closing phenylalanine or tryptophan. D genes are given only for firm matches. Rows give clone size only sometimes, using once, few, many, or a class for an expanded clone.

clone_size: .
v_call: TRBV10-3
d_call: TRBD2
j_call: TRBJ2-1
cdr3_length: 16
cdr3_nt: TGTGCCATCAGGACCGGGACTAGCGGTACCTACAATGAGCAGTTCTTC
cdr3_aa: CAIRTGTSGTYNEQFF

clone_size: .
v_call: TRBV2
d_call: .
j_call: TRBJ2-7
cdr3_length: 12
cdr3_nt: TGTGCCAGCAAGCGCTCTCCCTACGAGCAGTACTTC
cdr3_aa: CASKRSPYEQYF

clone_size: .
v_call: TRBV14
d_call: .
j_call: TRBJ1-1
cdr3_length: 13
cdr3_nt: TGTGCCAGCAGCCACGGGGGTAACACTGAAGCTTTCTTT
cdr3_aa: CASSHGGNTEAFF

clone_size: .
v_call: TRBV19
d_call: TRBD2
j_call: TRBJ2-2
cdr3_length: 17
cdr3_nt: TGTGCCAGTAGTATCGGACTAGCGGGGGGTTTTATCGGGGAGCTGTTTTTT
cdr3_aa: CASSIGLAGGFIGELFF

clone_size: .
v_call: TRBV4-2
d_call: TRBD1
j_call: TRBJ2-7
cdr3_length: 15
cdr3_nt: TGTGCCAGCAGCCAAGGGGACAGGAGCTCCTACGAGCAGTACTTC
cdr3_aa: CASSQGDRSSYEQYF

clone_size: .
v_call: TRBV11-2
d_call: .
j_call: TRBJ2-2
cdr3_length: 14
cdr3_nt: TGTGCCAGCAGCTTCGACTTGAACACCGGGGAGCTGTTTTTT
cdr3_aa: CASSFDLNTGELFF

clone_size: .
v_call: TRBV5-1
d_call: TRBD2
j_call: TRBJ2-2
cdr3_length: 15
cdr3_nt: TGCGCCAGCAGCCGCCGGGAGGGGAGAACCGGGGAGCTGTTTTTT
cdr3_aa: CASSRREGRTGELFF

clone_size: .
v_call: TRBV27
d_call: TRBD1
j_call: TRBJ1-1
cdr3_length: 15
cdr3_nt: TGTGCCAGCCATTCCCCGGTGGGACAGGGCACTGAAGCTTTCTTT
cdr3_aa: CASHSPVGQGTEAFF

clone_size: .
v_call: TRBV5-4
d_call: TRBD1
j_call: TRBJ2-7
cdr3_length: 13
cdr3_nt: TGTGCCAGCAGCTCGGACAGGGGGCGCGAGCAGTACTTC
cdr3_aa: CASSSDRGREQYF

clone_size: .
v_call: TRBV5-4
d_call: TRBD1
j_call: TRBJ2-3
cdr3_length: 13
cdr3_nt: TGTGCCAGCAGCGCCACAGGGGCAGATACGCAGTATTTT
cdr3_aa: CASSATGADTQYF

clone_size: .
v_call: TRBV18
d_call: .
j_call: TRBJ2-2
cdr3_length: 15
cdr3_nt: TGTGCCAGCTCACCGAGCAGGGTCATAGCCGGGGAGCTGTTTTTT
cdr3_aa: CASSPSRVIAGELFF

clone_size: .
v_call: TRBV5-5
d_call: .
j_call: TRBJ1-3
cdr3_length: 14
cdr3_nt: TGTGCCAGCAGCTTCGGAGAAACTGGAAACACCATATATTTT
cdr3_aa: CASSFGETGNTIYF

clone_size: .
v_call: TRBV11-2
d_call: TRBD2
j_call: TRBJ2-7
cdr3_length: 14
cdr3_nt: TGTGCCAGCAGCCCCCGACTAGCGGGGCATGAGCAGTACTTC
cdr3_aa: CASSPRLAGHEQYF

clone_size: .
v_call: TRBV5-6
d_call: TRBD1
j_call: TRBJ1-1
cdr3_length: 16
cdr3_nt: TGTGCCAGCAGCGGGTACAGGGGTTTCGTACAGAGTGAAGCTTTCTTT
cdr3_aa: CASSGYRGFVQSEAFF

clone_size: .
v_call: TRBV6-4
d_call: .
j_call: TRBJ1-6
cdr3_length: 13
cdr3_nt: TGTGCCAGCAGTGAGGGGGCAGGTTCACCCCTCCACTTT
cdr3_aa: CASSEGAGSPLHF

clone_size: .
v_call: TRBV9
d_call: .
j_call: TRBJ1-1
cdr3_length: 14
cdr3_nt: TGTGCCAGCAGCCGATGGAGTGGCGACACTGAAGCTTTCTTT
cdr3_aa: CASSRWSGDTEAFF

clone_size: once
v_call: TRBV7-2
d_call: .
j_call: TRBJ2-3
cdr3_length: 13
cdr3_nt: TGTGCCAGCAGCTCCCGGGACTTGGATACGCAGTATTTT
cdr3_aa: CASSSRDLDTQYF

clone_size: .
v_call: TRBV2
d_call: .
j_call: TRBJ1-2
cdr3_length: 13
cdr3_nt: TGTGCCAGCAGTGTCGCAGGTCACTATGGCTACACCTTC
cdr3_aa: CASSVAGHYGYTF

clone_size: .
v_call: TRBV19
d_call: .
j_call: TRBJ1-1
cdr3_length: 13
cdr3_nt: TGTGCCAGTAGTATGCGGGAAACCAGGAGTGTTTTCTTT
cdr3_aa: CASSMRETRSVFF

clone_size: .
v_call: TRBV5-1
d_call: .
j_call: TRBJ2-3
cdr3_length: 14
cdr3_nt: TGCGCCAGCAGCTTGGGACAGACCACAGATACGCAGTATTTT
cdr3_aa: CASSLGQTTDTQYF

clone_size: few
v_call: TRBV6-6
d_call: .
j_call: TRBJ2-7
cdr3_length: 17
cdr3_nt: TGTGCCAGCAGTCTCCATCTAGGGAGGTCTCCCCCCGGCGAGCAGTACTTC
cdr3_aa: CASSLHLGRSPPGEQYF

clone_size: .
v_call: TRBV6-2/TRBV6-3
d_call: .
j_call: TRBJ2-4
cdr3_length: 15
cdr3_nt: TGTGCCAGCAGCGACACAGGGAAAGCCAAAAACATTCAGTACTTC
cdr3_aa: CASSDTGKAKNIQYF